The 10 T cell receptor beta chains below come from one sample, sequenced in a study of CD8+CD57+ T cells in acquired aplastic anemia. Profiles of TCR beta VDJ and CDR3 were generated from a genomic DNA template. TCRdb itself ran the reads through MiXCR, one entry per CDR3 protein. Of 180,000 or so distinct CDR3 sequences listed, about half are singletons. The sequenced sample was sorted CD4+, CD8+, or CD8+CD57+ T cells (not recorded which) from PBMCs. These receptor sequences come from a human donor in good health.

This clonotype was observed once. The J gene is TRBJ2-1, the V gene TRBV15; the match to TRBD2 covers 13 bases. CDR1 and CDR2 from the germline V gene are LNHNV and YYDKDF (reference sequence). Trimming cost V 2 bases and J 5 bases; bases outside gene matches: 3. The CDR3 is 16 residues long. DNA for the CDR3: TGTGCCACCAGCAGACTAGGACTAGCGGGAGACAATGAGCAGTTCTTC. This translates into CATSRLGLAGDNEQFF.

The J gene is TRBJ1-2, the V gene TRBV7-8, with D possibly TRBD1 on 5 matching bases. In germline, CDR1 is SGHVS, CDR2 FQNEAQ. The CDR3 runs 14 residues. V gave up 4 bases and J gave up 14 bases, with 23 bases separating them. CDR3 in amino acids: CASSSTEPGGMGTF. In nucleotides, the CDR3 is TGTGCCAGCAGCTCAACGGAACCTGGGGGAATGGGGACCTTC. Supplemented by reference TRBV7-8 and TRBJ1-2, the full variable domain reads GAGVSQSPRYKVAKRGQDVALRCDPISGHVSLFWYQQALGQGPEFLTYFQNEAQLDKSGLPSDRFFAERPEGSVSTLKIQRTQQEDSAVYLCASSSTEPGGMGTFGSGTRLTVV.

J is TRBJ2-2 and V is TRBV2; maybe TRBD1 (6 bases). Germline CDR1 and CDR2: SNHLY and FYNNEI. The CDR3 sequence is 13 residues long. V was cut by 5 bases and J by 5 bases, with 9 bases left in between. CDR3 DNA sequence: TGTGCCAGCAGTCCTGGACAGACCGGGGAGCTGTTTTTT. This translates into CASSPGQTGELFF.

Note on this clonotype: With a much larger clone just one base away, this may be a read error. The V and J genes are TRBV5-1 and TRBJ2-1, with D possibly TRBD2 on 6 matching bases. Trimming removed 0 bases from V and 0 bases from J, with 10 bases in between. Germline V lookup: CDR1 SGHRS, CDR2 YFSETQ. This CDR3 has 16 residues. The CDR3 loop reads CASSLASESSYNEQFF. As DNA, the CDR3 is TGCGCCAGCAGCTTGGCTAGCGAGAGCTCCTACAATGAGCAGTTCTTC. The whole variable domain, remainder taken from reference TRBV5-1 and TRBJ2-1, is KAGVTQTPRYLIKTRGQQVTLSCSPISGHRSVSWYQQTPGQGLQFLFEYFSETQRNKGNFPGRFSGRQFSNSRSEMNVSTLELGDSALYLCASSLASESSYNEQFFGPGTRLTVL.

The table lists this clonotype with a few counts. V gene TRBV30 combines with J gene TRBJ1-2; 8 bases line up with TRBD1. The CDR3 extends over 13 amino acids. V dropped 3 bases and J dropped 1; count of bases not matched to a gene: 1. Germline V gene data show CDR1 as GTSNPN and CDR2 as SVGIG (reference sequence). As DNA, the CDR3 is TGTGCCTGGAGAGGACAGGGTAACTATGGCTACACCTTC. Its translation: CAWRGQGNYGYTF.

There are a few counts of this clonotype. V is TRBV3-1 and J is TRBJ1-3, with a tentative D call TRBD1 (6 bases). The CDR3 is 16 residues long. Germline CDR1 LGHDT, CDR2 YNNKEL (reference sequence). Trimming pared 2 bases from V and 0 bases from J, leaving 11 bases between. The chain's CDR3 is CASSQYGGHSGNTIYF. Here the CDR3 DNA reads TGTGCCAGCAGCCAATACGGGGGACACTCTGGAAACACCATATATTTT.

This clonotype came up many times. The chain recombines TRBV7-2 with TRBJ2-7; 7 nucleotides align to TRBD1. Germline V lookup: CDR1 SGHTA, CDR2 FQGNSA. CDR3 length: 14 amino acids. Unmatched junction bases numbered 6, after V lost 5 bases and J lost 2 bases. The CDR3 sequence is CASSPNGQAYEQYF. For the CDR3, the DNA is TGTGCCAGCAGCCCGAACGGACAGGCCTACGAGCAGTACTTC.

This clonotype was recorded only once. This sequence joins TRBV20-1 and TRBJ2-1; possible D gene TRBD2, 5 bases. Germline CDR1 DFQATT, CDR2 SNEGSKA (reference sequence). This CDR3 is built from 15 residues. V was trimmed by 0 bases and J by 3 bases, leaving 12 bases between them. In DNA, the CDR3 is TGCAGTGCTAGAGATAGAGGGAAGGACTACAATGAGCAGTTCTTC. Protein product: CSARDRGKDYNEQFF.

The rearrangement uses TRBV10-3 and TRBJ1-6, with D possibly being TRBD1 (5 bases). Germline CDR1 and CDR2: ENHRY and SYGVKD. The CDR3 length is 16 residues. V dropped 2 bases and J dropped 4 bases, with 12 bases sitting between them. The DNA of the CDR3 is TGTGCCATCAGTGAGCACCGGGACGGTTATAATTCACCCCTCCACTTT. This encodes CAISEHRDGYNSPLHF.

CDR3 protein: CATSRSAGSYGGGRSEAFF. The CDR3 DNA sequence: TGTGCCACCAGCAGATCGGCCGGGAGTTATGGCGGGGGGAGGTCTGAAGCTTTCTTT. The V and J genes are TRBV15 and TRBJ1-1, with a tentative D call TRBD1 (5 bases). This CDR3 is 19 amino acids long. Germline V CDR1 and CDR2: LNHNV, YYDKDF (reference sequence). With 2 bases removed from V and 6 bases from J, the gap between germline ends came to 28 bases.